These T cell receptor beta chains were read from a single sample in a study of cytomegalovirus exposure and HLA in healthy donors. Assay used: immunoSEQ multiplex PCR; TCRdb lists only in-frame clones, some missing. The sample has over 150,000 clones; 77% are singletons. Sequenced: PBMCs. Receptor source: a woman aged 25 to 39 in good health and CMV-seropositive. The CDR3 runs from the conserved cysteine through the conserved F or W. The order of the fields is CDR3 length, J gene, clone size, V gene, D gene, CDR3 protein, CDR3 DNA. A D gene is named only where the DNA matches it firmly. Clone size is stated in some rows and not others, as once, few, many or a class when expanded.

15,TRBJ2-1,-,TRBV5-1,TRBD2,CASSQLGTSADEQFF,TGCGCCAGCTCACAATTAGGGACTAGCGCCGATGAGCAGTTCTTC
14,TRBJ2-7,-,TRBV30,-,CAWRIGRIRGEQYF,TGTGCCTGGAGGATCGGCAGGATCCGTGGCGAGCAGTACTTC
14,TRBJ2-1,few,TRBV7-6,-,CASSPGAVDNEQFF,TGTGCCAGCAGCCCTGGGGCAGTTGACAATGAGCAGTTCTTC
12,TRBJ2-5,-,TRBV19,-,CASSNRQETQYF,TGTGCCAGTAGTAACAGACAAGAGACCCAGTACTTC
14,TRBJ2-7,-,TRBV27,TRBD2,CASSRSGTISEQYF,TGTGCCAGCAGTCGCTCCGGGACTATAAGCGAGCAGTACTTC
13,TRBJ2-5,-,TRBV5-6,-,CASSLGSGETQYF,TGTGCCAGCAGCTTGGGATCAGGAGAGACCCAGTACTTC
14,TRBJ2-7,-,TRBV25-1,TRBD1,CASSDARGPHEQYF,TGTGCCAGCAGTGATGCCAGGGGGCCCCACGAGCAGTACTTC
17,TRBJ2-5,-,TRBV7-9,TRBD1,CASSWLGDGQGEETQYF,TGTGCCAGCAGTTGGTTGGGGGACGGGCAGGGGGAAGAGACCCAGTACTTC
15,TRBJ2-2,-,TRBV29-1,TRBD2,CSVTGTSKNTGELFF,TGCAGCGTCACCGGGACTAGCAAGAACACCGGGGAGCTGTTTTTT
14,TRBJ2-7,-,TRBV11-3,TRBD1,CASSSGQGFYEQYF,TGTGCCAGCAGCTCGGGACAGGGGTTCTACGAGCAGTACTTC
18,TRBJ2-1,-,TRBV7-2,TRBD1,CASSSPGQGLSTHNEQFF,TGTGCCAGCAGCTCGCCGGGACAGGGTCTCTCTACTCACAATGAGCAGTTCTTC
16,TRBJ2-1,-,TRBV6-5,TRBD2,CASSYSRASGYNEQFF,TGTGCCAGCAGTTACTCCAGGGCTAGCGGCTACAATGAGCAGTTCTTC
15,TRBJ2-1,-,TRBV19,-,CASSIDRGSYNEQFF,TGTGCCAGTAGTATAGACAGGGGCTCCTACAATGAGCAGTTCTTC
18,TRBJ2-7,-,TRBV7-8,TRBD2,CASSLRLAGVDRAYEQYF,TGTGCCAGCAGCTTACGACTAGCGGGAGTCGATCGGGCCTACGAGCAGTACTTC
15,TRBJ2-2,-,TRBV18,TRBD1,CASSPRQGRTGELFF,TGTGCCAGCTCACCGAGACAGGGAAGAACCGGGGAGCTGTTTTTT
14,TRBJ1-4,-,TRBV7-2,TRBD1,CASSGGQGGEKLFF,TGTGCCAGCAGCGGAGGACAGGGCGGGGAAAAACTGTTTTTT
16,TRBJ2-1,-,TRBV6-5,-,CASSYVAVSSYNEQFF,TGTGCCAGCAGTTACGTAGCGGTGAGCTCCTACAATGAGCAGTTCTTC
15,TRBJ2-1,few,TRBV10-1,TRBD2,CASSEAGTSYNEQFF,TGCGCCAGCAGTGAGGCCGGGACTAGCTACAATGAGCAGTTCTTC
14,TRBJ2-7,-,TRBV11-2,TRBD2,CASRASGRAHEQYF,TGTGCCAGCAGGGCCAGCGGGAGGGCCCACGAGCAGTACTTC
13,TRBJ2-3,-,TRBV12-5,-,CASGLLVSDTQYF,TGTGCTAGTGGTTTACTAGTTTCCGATACGCAGTATTTT
14,TRBJ2-7,-,TRBV7-2,TRBD2,CASSILAGSYEQYF,TGTGCCAGCAGCATACTAGCGGGCAGCTACGAGCAGTACTTC
15,TRBJ1-2,-,TRBV6-5,TRBD1,CASSYWDRGKAGYTF,TGTGCCAGCAGTTATTGGGACAGGGGAAAAGCTGGCTACACCTTC
11,TRBJ2-3,-,TRBV27,TRBD2,CASSQGLLQYF,TGTGCCAGCAGTCAGGGACTACTCCAGTATTTT
15,TRBJ1-1,few,TRBV2,TRBD1,CASSGQGVGRTEAFF,TGTGCCAGCAGTGGGCAGGGGGTGGGTCGCACTGAAGCTTTCTTT